Reported below is one T cell receptor beta chain. As yet, its antigen is unknown. CDR3 length: 15 residues. The germline V gene has CDR1 SGHTA and CDR2 FQGNSA. Trimming at V came to 2 bases and at J to 5 bases, leaving 3 bases not matched to a gene. The data are from a study of T cells in Graves' hyperthyroidism and ophthalmopathy. Study-wide background: Peripheral blood was acquired at first diagnosis, ahead of any therapy whatsoever. Broader study findings: Most thyroid clonotypes expanded above 0.001 appeared in blood too.

The TCR beta CDR3 regions underwent amplification using RNA transcripts as the source. First-round RT-PCR of the TCR CDR3 relied on the HTBI primer set. TCRdb called the multiplex PCR reads again in MiXCR, with one record for every CDR3 protein. The sample lists roughly 500,000 distinct CDR3 sequences, 16% occurring once. Researchers barred patients who had uncontrolled infection, other autoimmune disease, pregnancy or lactation. This TCR was sampled from a woman in her 30s with Graves' ophthalmopathy. The chain couples TRBV7-2 to TRBJ2-1; 10 positions agree with TRBD2. Source material: blood. CDR3 nucleotide sequence: TGTGCCAGCAGCTTATGGCTAGCGGGAGACAATGAGCAGTTCTTC. This sequence encodes CASSLWLAGDNEQFF.